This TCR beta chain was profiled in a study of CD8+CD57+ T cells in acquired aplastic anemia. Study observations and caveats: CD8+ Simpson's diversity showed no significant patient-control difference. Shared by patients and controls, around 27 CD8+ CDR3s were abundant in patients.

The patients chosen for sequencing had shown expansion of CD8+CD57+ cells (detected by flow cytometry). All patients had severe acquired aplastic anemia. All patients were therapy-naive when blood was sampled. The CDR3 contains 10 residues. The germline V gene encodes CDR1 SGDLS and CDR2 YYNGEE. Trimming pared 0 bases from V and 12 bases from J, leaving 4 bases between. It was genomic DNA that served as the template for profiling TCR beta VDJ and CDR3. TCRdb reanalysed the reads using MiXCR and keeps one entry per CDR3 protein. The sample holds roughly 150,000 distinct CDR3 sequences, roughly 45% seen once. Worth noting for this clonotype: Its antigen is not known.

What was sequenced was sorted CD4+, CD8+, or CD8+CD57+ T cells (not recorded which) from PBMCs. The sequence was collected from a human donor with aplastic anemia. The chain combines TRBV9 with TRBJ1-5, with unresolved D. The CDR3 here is CASSVEGQHF. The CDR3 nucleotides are TGTGCCAGCAGCGTAGAAGGCCAGCATTTT.